This entry lists 18 T cell receptor beta chains sequenced from one sample in a study of cytomegalovirus exposure and HLA in healthy donors. Amplification used 60 Vbeta primers and 13 Jbeta primers. Libraries were prepared by immunoSEQ multiplex PCR; TCRdb keeps only in-frame clonotypes and omits some of them. The sample includes under 250,000 clones, 60% to 80% seen only once; the top ten take around 3.9%. What was sequenced was PBMCs. The origin of the receptors is a male donor in good health and CMV-seronegative.

A few counts support this clone. The chain links TRBV2 to TRBJ1-5; TRBD1 aligns across 8 bases. From germline, CDR1 is SNHLY and CDR2 FYNNEI. The CDR3 sequence is 13 residues long. J was trimmed by 6 bases and V by 8 bases; bases with no gene match: 6. The CDR3, as DNA: TGTGCCAGCGGACAGGGCATGCTTCAGCCCCAGCATTTT. Translating gives CASGQGMLQPQHF.

This chain connects TRBV2 to TRBJ1-1, with D perhaps TRBD1 (6 bases). This CDR3 is built from 14 residues. Deletions cut 2 bases from V and 7 bases from J, with 14 bases between. CDR1 is SNHLY and CDR2 is FYNNEI in the germline V gene. The CDR3 DNA sequence: TGTGCCAGCAGTGAACAGGGGATGAAGGGTGAAGCTTTCTTT. This translates into CASSEQGMKGEAFF.

The V call is TRBV5-4, the J call TRBJ2-5, with 9 bases aligning to TRBD2. Trimming removed 9 bases from V and 2 bases from J; junction bases left unmatched: 11. From germline, CDR1 is SGHNT and CDR2 YYREEE (reference sequence). The CDR3 length is 15 residues. In DNA, the CDR3 is TGTGCCACAGGGGCTAGCGGGATTTTACAAGAGACCCAGTACTTC. Translation: CATGASGILQETQYF.

The V and J genes are TRBV28 and TRBJ2-5, with D possibly matching TRBD1 (5 bases). Gene TRBJ2-7 matches the end of the DNA better, so the J call may be wrong. CDR1 MDHEN and CDR2 SYDVKM come from the germline V gene. This CDR3 region has 11 residues. The CDR3 sequence: CASGASYEQYF. The DNA of the CDR3 is TGTGCCAGCGGGGCCTCCTACGAGCAGTACTTC.

This rearrangement joins TRBV11-2 to TRBJ2-2; D is unresolved. Germline V gives CDR1 SGHAT, CDR2 FQNNGV. The CDR3 sequence is 15 residues long. V was cut by 5 bases and J by 0 bases, with 10 bases left in between. The CDR3 region is CASSNLGSNTGELFF. The CDR3 nucleotides read TGTGCCAGCAGCAATCTAGGTTCGAACACCGGGGAGCTGTTTTTT.

This rearrangement joins TRBV6-4 to TRBJ1-2; D possibly corresponds to TRBD1 (5 bases). The CDR3 has 18 residues. Per the germline V gene, CDR1 is MRHNA and CDR2 is SNTAGT. V was cut by 3 bases and J by 0 bases, with 20 bases left in between. DNA for the CDR3: TGTGCCAGCAGTGAGTTCGGTACAGGAATAAGCTCTAACTATGGCTACACCTTC. Translation gives CASSEFGTGISSNYGYTF.

This sequence joins TRBV27 and TRBJ1-6; no clear D. Germline loops: CDR1 MNHEY, CDR2 SMNVEV (reference sequence). The CDR3 sequence is 17 residues long. V gave up 7 bases and J gave up 4 bases, with 20 bases separating them. CDR3 sequence: CASTTRRDSWYNSPLHF. As DNA, the CDR3 is TGTGCCAGCACTACCAGGAGGGATTCCTGGTATAATTCACCCCTCCACTTT.

The chain employs TRBV7-2 and TRBJ2-7, with 9 bases matching TRBD1. The V and J ends lost 3 bases and 7 bases, in that order; junction bases with no gene match: 10. CDR1 and CDR2 from the germline V gene are SGHTA and FQGNSA. The CDR3 totals 15 residues. Here the CDR3 DNA reads TGTGCCAGCAGCTTCCGGGACAGGGTCCCCATAGAGCAGTACTTC. Its protein product is CASSFRDRVPIEQYF.

The chain combines TRBV7-2 with TRBJ1-2; 8 bases fit TRBD1. The germline V gene has CDR1 SGHTA and CDR2 FQGNSA. The CDR3 extends over 14 amino acids. With 7 bases clipped from V and 3 bases from J, the junction kept 7 bases outside the gene matches. The CDR3 DNA sequence: TGTGCCAGCACCCCGACAGGGGATCACTATGGCTACACCTTC. Protein: CASTPTGDHYGYTF.

This chain links TRBV5-4 with TRBJ2-5; the match to TRBD2 covers 9 bases. This CDR3 is 19 amino acids long. CDR1 is SGHNT, CDR2 YYREEE, per germline (reference sequence). The junction had 14 bases not matched to a gene; V was cut back by 1 base and J by 1 base. The CDR3 DNA reads as TGTGCCAGCAGCTTGAGGGTGACTAGCGGAACCGCTACCCAAGAGACCCAGTACTTC. Residues: CASSLRVTSGTATQETQYF.

The J gene is TRBJ2-5, the V gene TRBV11-3, with TRBD2 matching 9 bases. V trimming: 5 bases; J trimming: 1 base; junction bases outside the gene matches: 5. This CDR3 is built from 15 residues. In germline, CDR1 is SGHNT, CDR2 YENEEA. This CDR3 reads CASSPSGTTQETQYF. The CDR3 coding sequence is TGTGCCAGCAGCCCTAGCGGGACGACCCAAGAGACCCAGTACTTC.

The V gene is TRBV28, the J gene TRBJ2-1; TRBD1 aligns across 9 bases. Per germline, CDR1 MDHEN and CDR2 SYDVKM. The trim removed 4 bases at V and 4 bases at J, leaving 8 bases unmatched. The CDR3 loop spans 16 amino acids. The CDR3 spells CASSSTGGRTYNEQFF. The CDR3 region has the DNA TGTGCCAGCAGTTCGACAGGGGGTCGGACGTACAATGAGCAGTTCTTC.

The chain couples TRBV29-1 to TRBJ2-7; perhaps TRBD1 as D (7 bases). The germline CDR1 and CDR2 sequences are SQVTM and ANQGSEA. V was shortened by 6 bases and J by 0 bases, with 15 bases between the two germline ends. The CDR3 is 14 residues long. CDR3 coding DNA: TGCAGCGTCGTCAGGGGGGCCAGCTCCTACGAGCAGTACTTC. The encoded protein is CSVVRGASSYEQYF.

This clone was recorded only once. In nucleotides, the CDR3 is TGTGCCAGCAGCAATCCGGGACTAGCGGGAGGGCCGGATACGCAGTATTTT. Its translation is CASSNPGLAGGPDTQYF. The chain has TRBV5-4 and TRBJ2-3; 16 bases fit TRBD2. Germline V gives CDR1 SGHNT, CDR2 YYREEE (reference sequence). The trim removed 4 bases at V and 6 bases at J, leaving 8 bases unmatched. The CDR3 is made up of 17 amino acids.

This chain uses TRBV28 with TRBJ1-5; D is uncertain. Trimming cost V 7 bases and J 5 bases, with 12 bases left between them. The CDR3 loop spans 13 amino acids. Germline CDR1 reads MDHEN; CDR2 reads SYDVKM. The CDR3 region has the DNA TGTGCCAGCAAGGAGGGAATGGATCAGCCCCAGCATTTT. Its translation: CASKEGMDQPQHF.

The chain has TRBV5-1 and TRBJ1-4; D is possibly TRBD1 (5 bases). The ends were cut back, 1 base at V and 5 bases at J, with 21 bases in the middle. Germline CDR1 reads SGHRS; CDR2 reads YFSETQ. This CDR3 has 18 residues. The CDR3 sequence: CASSLSPRVAMINEKLFF. CDR3 DNA: TGCGCCAGCAGCTTGAGCCCCAGGGTGGCAATGATAAATGAAAAACTGTTTTTT.

The chain uses TRBV7-9 and TRBJ1-1, with a possible D match to TRBD1 (6 bases). Germline V CDR1 and CDR2: SEHNR, FQNEAQ (reference sequence). The V end was cut by 1 base, the J end by 2 bases, with 17 bases between. The CDR3 length is 17 residues. The CDR3 region has the DNA TGTGCCAGCAGCTTAGGAGGGCAGGGGTGGAGAAACACTGAAGCTTTCTTT. The encoded protein is CASSLGGQGWRNTEAFF.

The J gene is TRBJ2-1, the V gene TRBV6-1; 10 bases line up with TRBD1. Germline V lookup: CDR1 MNHNS, CDR2 SASEGT. After removal of 4 bases from V and 7 bases from J, the junction contained 7 bases not matched to a gene. CDR3 length: 15 residues. Written as DNA, the CDR3 is TGTGCCAGCAGTGCCGCAAGGACAGGGGGGAATGAGCAGTTCTTC. It specifies CASSAARTGGNEQFF.